One T cell receptor beta chain is described in this entry. CDR1 LGHNA and CDR2 YNFKEQ come from the germline V gene. This CDR3 spans 15 amino acids. V lost 1 base, J lost 2 bases, and 9 bases lay in between. MiXCR, applied by TCRdb to the RT-PCR reads, yields one record per CDR3 protein. The data show 800,000 to 1,000,000 distinct CDR3 sequences, about 20% seen once. The data originate from a study of response to subunit inactivated influenza vaccine. This clonotype was sampled from a man aged 50 to 59 who received an inactivated influenza vaccine. The chain recombines TRBV4-2 with TRBJ1-5, with D unresolved. Sequencing was performed on PBMCs from blood, taken less than 6 days after vaccination. The CDR3 coding sequence is TGTGCCAGCAGCCAAGCCGGGGATGGCAATCAGCCCCAGCATTTT. The encoded protein is CASSQAGDGNQPQHF.